Listed below are T cell receptor beta chains from one sample, sequenced in a study of cytomegalovirus exposure and HLA in healthy donors. Measured with immunoSEQ multiplex PCR; TCRdb has only the in-frame clones, and not every one. The table includes some 98,000 clones, more than 60% detected once. Sequenced input: PBMCs. These receptors all come from a man aged 50 to 59 in good health and CMV-seronegative. Both conserved end residues are part of each CDR3. The order of the fields is J gene, D gene, V gene, CDR3 protein, CDR3 DNA. A D gene is named only where the DNA matches it firmly.

TRBJ2-5,TRBD1,TRBV29-1,CSVAPGQQETQYF,TGCAGCGTTGCCCCGGGACAGCAAGAGACCCAGTACTTC
TRBJ2-7,TRBD1,TRBV7-9,CSSSLEPGGLYEQYF,TGTTCCAGCAGCTTAGAACCAGGGGGCTTATACGAGCAGTACTTC
TRBJ2-7,TRBD2,TRBV11-2,CASSQIGLAGRYEQYF,TGTGCCAGCAGCCAGATCGGACTAGCGGGCCGCTACGAGCAGTACTTC
TRBJ2-2,.,TRBV2,CASSGKGRLAGELFF,TGTGCCAGCAGTGGGAAGGGGAGGTTGGCCGGGGAGCTGTTTTTT
TRBJ2-7,TRBD1,TRBV7-9,CASSPPGTGGLSYEQYF,TGTGCCAGCAGCCCCCCGGGGACAGGGGGTCTATCCTACGAGCAGTACTTC
TRBJ1-2,TRBD1,TRBV4-1,CASSLGTEVSYGYTF,TGCGCCAGCAGCCTAGGGACAGAGGTTTCGTATGGCTACACCTTC
TRBJ1-6,.,TRBV7-8,CASSLEGGFRGPYNSPLHF,TGTGCCAGCAGCTTAGAGGGGGGGTTCCGTGGGCCCTATAATTCACCCCTCCACTTT
TRBJ1-4,.,TRBV10-2,CASRWQFMTNEKLFF,TGCGCCAGCAGGTGGCAGTTTATGACTAATGAAAAACTGTTTTTT
TRBJ2-5,TRBD2,TRBV10-3,CAIAQGGERGVAETQYF,TGTGCCATCGCTCAGGGGGGCGAGCGGGGGGTGGCAGAGACCCAGTACTTC
TRBJ2-1,TRBD1,TRBV11-2,CASSTGQGKSEQFF,TGTGCCAGCAGCACGGGACAGGGGAAGAGTGAGCAGTTCTTC